What follows are 25 T cell receptor beta chains derived from one specimen sequenced in a study of cytotoxic CD8 clonotypes in ibrutinib-treated CLL. Sequencing was performed with immunoSEQ multiplex PCR; in TCRdb, only in-frame clones are kept and a portion is missing. The sample has around 140,000 clones, roughly 88% seen once. Sequencing was performed on PBMCs, taken after 24 months of ibrutinib treatment. These receptors were collected from a human donor with chronic lymphocytic leukemia.

This chain uses TRBV27 with TRBJ2-5, with a weak D call TRBD2 (5 bases). CDR1 MNHEY and CDR2 SMNVEV come from the germline V gene (reference sequence). Trimming removed 5 bases from V and 0 bases from J, with 16 bases in between. The CDR3 totals 16 residues. CDR3 in amino acids: CASSPRDGLHQETQYF. CDR3 DNA: TGTGCCAGCAGTCCCCGGGATGGGCTACACCAAGAGACCCAGTACTTC.

This chain connects TRBV19 to TRBJ1-1, with D unresolved. Trimming took 9 bases from V and 1 from J, leaving 12 bases between them. This CDR3 has 13 residues. Germline V gives CDR1 LNHDA, CDR2 SQIVND (reference sequence). DNA for the CDR3: TGTGCCAGCCGAGACCGACCGAACACTGAAGCTTTCTTT. It encodes CASRDRPNTEAFF.

The rearrangement uses TRBV7-3 and TRBJ2-3, with TRBD1 identical over 7 bases. Germline-derived CDR1 and CDR2 are SGHTA and FQGTGA. The J segment lost 3 bases and the V segment lost 5 bases, leaving 5 bases of the junction unmatched. The CDR3 is 14 residues long. The CDR3 DNA reads as TGTGCCAGCAGCCTGGACAGGTGGACAGATACGCAGTATTTT. Translated, it gives CASSLDRWTDTQYF.

This sequence joins TRBV28 and TRBJ2-7; D might be TRBD2 (6 bases). The CDR3 sequence is 13 residues long. Trimming left V 5 bases short and J 13 bases short, with 21 bases between. Germline V gives CDR1 MDHEN, CDR2 SYDVKM. The CDR3 DNA sequence: TGTGCCAGCAGTCGCGGGACCGAAACGAGTGAATACTTC. Translation: CASSRGTETSEYF. Together with reference TRBV28 and TRBJ2-7, the CDR3 gives the full variable domain: DVKVTQSSRYLVKRTGEKVFLECVQDMDHENMFWYRQDPGLGLRLIYFSYDVKMKEKGDIPEGYSVSREKKERFSLILESASTNQTSMYLCASSRGTETSEYFGPGTRLTVT.

J is TRBJ2-3 and V is TRBV7-2; the D is unclear. The CDR3 totals 13 residues. The germline gives CDR1 SGHTA, CDR2 FQGNSA. The germline V and J ends were trimmed by 6 bases and 0 bases, with 7 bases remaining between them. The CDR3 DNA is TGTGCCAGCAGGCGAGAGAGCACAGATACGCAGTATTTT. It encodes CASRRESTDTQYF.

V usage is TRBV15 and J usage is TRBJ2-1; possible D gene TRBD1, 6 bases. CDR3 size: 17 residues. Germline assignment: CDR1 LNHNV and CDR2 YYDKDF (reference sequence). V lost 0 bases and J 2 bases, leaving 14 bases between the germline ends. The DNA for the CDR3 is TGTGCCACCAGCAGAGACTACCCCAGGGGCCCCTACAATGAGCAGTTCTTC. Translation gives CATSRDYPRGPYNEQFF.

The count of this clone is one. V is TRBV28 and J is TRBJ1-5; D unclear. CDR3 size: 14 residues. Germline CDR1 is MDHEN and CDR2 is SYDVKM. V lost 10 bases and J lost 2, with 15 bases in between. The CDR3 nucleotides read TGTGCCACCGAGACCCGTGGAGGCAATCAGCCCCAGCATTTT. This encodes CATETRGGNQPQHF.

The CDR3 spells CASSPRLAGGAGGTQYF. The CDR3, as DNA: TGTGCCAGCTCACCACGACTAGCGGGAGGTGCCGGAGGGACCCAGTACTTC. V is TRBV18 and J is TRBJ2-5; 13 bases align to TRBD2. The germline V gene has CDR1 KGHSH and CDR2 LQKENI. The V segment lost 1 base and the J segment 7 bases; nucleotides outside the gene matches: 9. The CDR3 covers 17 residues.

This sequence joins TRBV7-3 and TRBJ1-4, with no clear D. V was cut by 0 bases and J by 0 bases, with 5 bases left in between. Germline assignment: CDR1 SGHTA and CDR2 FQGTGA. This CDR3 region has 15 residues. This chain's CDR3 is CASSLTPATNEKLFF. CDR3 coding DNA: TGTGCCAGCAGCTTAACCCCCGCAACTAATGAAAAACTGTTTTTT.

The DNA for the CDR3 is TGTGCCAGCAGTCCTCAACAGGGATTCTGGGGGCCCCAGCATTTT. This gives the protein CASSPQQGFWGPQHF. The V and J genes are TRBV28 and TRBJ1-5, with a possible D match to TRBD1 (6 bases). Trimming removed 5 bases at V and 9 bases at J, with 20 bases between. Germline loops: CDR1 MDHEN, CDR2 SYDVKM. The CDR3 length is 15 residues. The whole variable domain, filled in from reference TRBV28 and TRBJ1-5, reads DVKVTQSSRYLVKRTGEKVFLECVQDMDHENMFWYRQDPGLGLRLIYFSYDVKMKEKGDIPEGYSVSREKKERFSLILESASTNQTSMYLCASSPQQGFWGPQHFGDGTRLSIL.

The chain has TRBV15 and TRBJ2-1; TRBD1 matches at 10 bases. This CDR3 has 15 residues. Trimming took 0 bases from V and 9 from J; bases not matched to a gene: 5. Germline values: CDR1 LNHNV, CDR2 YYDKDF (reference sequence). This chain's CDR3 is CATSRDGTGVGEQFF. In DNA form, the CDR3 reads TGTGCCACCAGCAGAGATGGGACAGGGGTGGGTGAGCAGTTCTTC. Supplemented by reference TRBV15 and TRBJ2-1, the full variable domain reads DAMVIQNPRYQVTQFGKPVTLSCSQTLNHNVMYWYQQKSSQAPKLLFHYYDKDFNNEADTPDNFQSRRPNTSFCFLDIRSPGLGDTAMYLCATSRDGTGVGEQFFGPGTRLTVL.

The chain recombines TRBV5-1 with TRBJ1-5; D gene ambiguous. The V end lost 0 bases, the J end lost 2 bases, and 6 bases lay between the germline ends. From germline, CDR1 is SGHRS and CDR2 YFSETQ. The CDR3 totals 14 residues. CDR3 sequence: CASSLGEGNQPQHF. CDR3 nucleotides: TGCGCCAGCAGCTTGGGGGAGGGCAATCAGCCCCAGCATTTT.

The V and J genes are TRBV25-1 and TRBJ1-3, with 8 bases identical to TRBD1. This CDR3 has 17 residues. The germline V gene encodes CDR1 MGHDK and CDR2 SYGVNS. With V trimmed by 5 bases and J by 0 bases, 9 bases remained unmatched. The CDR3 DNA follows: TGTGCCAGCAGTAGGACAGGGTTCCGGGGCTCTGGAAACACCATATATTTT. Encoded protein: CASSRTGFRGSGNTIYF.

The rearrangement uses TRBV5-4 and TRBJ2-1; 10 nucleotides match TRBD2. The ends lost 3 bases at V and 1 base at J; junction bases unmatched: 7. The CDR3 is 17 amino acids. Germline CDR1 SGHNT, CDR2 YYREEE (reference sequence). The CDR3 bases are TGTGCCAGCAGCTCACCCGGGACTAGCGTTTCCTACAATGAGCAGTTCTTC. Its protein product is CASSSPGTSVSYNEQFF.

This clone was counted a single time. The chain links TRBV11-3 to TRBJ2-2; 13 bases agree with TRBD2. Per the germline V gene, CDR1 is SGHNT and CDR2 is YENEEA. V lost 4 bases and J lost 0; bases outside the gene matches: 2. CDR3 length: 17 amino acids. CDR3 sequence (DNA): TGTGCCAGCAGCTCAGGACTAGCGGGGGCGAACACCGGGGAGCTGTTTTTT. Its translation: CASSSGLAGANTGELFF.

V is TRBV14 and J is TRBJ2-5; D ambiguous. Trimming removed 3 bases at V and 5 bases at J, with 7 bases between. The germline gives CDR1 SGHDN, CDR2 FVKESK. The CDR3 consists of 12 residues. The CDR3, as DNA: TGTGCCAGCAGCCAGATGGGGGAGACCCAGTACTTC. It translates to CASSQMGETQYF. Filled out from reference TRBV14 and TRBJ2-5, the complete variable domain reads EAGVTQFPSHSVIEKGQTVTLRCDPISGHDNLYWYRRVMGKEIKFLLHFVKESKQDESGMPNNRFLAERTGGTYSTLKVQPAELEDSGVYFCASSQMGETQYFGPGTRLLVL.

The chain uses TRBV7-9 and TRBJ1-1, with D perhaps TRBD1 (5 bases). Trimming removed 5 bases at V and 3 bases at J, with 10 bases between. The CDR3 sequence is 13 residues long. Germline CDR1 is SEHNR and CDR2 is FQNEAQ (reference sequence). CDR3 bases: TGTGCCAGCAGCCCACAGGACTACACTGAAGCTTTCTTT. Its translation is CASSPQDYTEAFF.

J is TRBJ2-1 and V is TRBV10-3; TRBD1 aligns across 10 bases. CDR3 size: 14 residues. Germline CDR1 and CDR2: ENHRY and SYGVKD. V lost 7 bases and J lost 4; bases outside the gene matches: 4. The CDR3 DNA is TGTGCCATCACTTCGGGACAGGGGTACAATGAGCAGTTCTTC. Translation gives CAITSGQGYNEQFF.

V gene TRBV28 combines with J gene TRBJ1-1; TRBD1 matches 11 bases. The CDR3 loop spans 16 amino acids. The ends lost 8 bases at V and 0 bases at J; junction bases unmatched: 8. Looked up from germline, CDR1 is MDHEN and CDR2 is SYDVKM. The CDR3 nucleotides are TGTGCCAGCCCCCGGGACAGGGGGTCCCTGAACACTGAAGCTTTCTTT. Protein: CASPRDRGSLNTEAFF.

The CDR3 nucleotides are TGTGCCAGCAGCTTCGCTAGCGGCGCCGTGACAGATACGCAGTATTTT. Translated, it gives CASSFASGAVTDTQYF. The V call is TRBV7-2, the J call TRBJ2-3; the match to TRBD2 covers 7 bases. This CDR3 comprises 16 residues. Germline V gene lookup returns CDR1 SGHTA and CDR2 FQGNSA. V trimming: 3 bases; J trimming: 3 bases; junction bases outside the gene matches: 9.

This chain uses TRBV4-1 with TRBJ2-7, with 7 bases lining up with TRBD2. There are 16 residues in the CDR3. Losses at the gene ends were 2 bases for V and 5 bases for J; bases not matched to a gene: 12. The germline V gene encodes CDR1 MGHRA and CDR2 YSYEKL. The CDR3 bases are TGCGCCAGCAGCCAATGGGAAGGACTAGAAGAGAACGAGCAGTACTTC. This gives the protein CASSQWEGLEENEQYF.

The V gene is TRBV5-6, the J gene TRBJ1-3, with a weak D call TRBD1 (5 bases). CDR3 length: 15 amino acids. Germline loops: CDR1 SGHDT, CDR2 YYEEEE. V was pared by 0 bases and J by 5 bases, with 12 bases between. The CDR3 loop reads CASSLVGGERNTIYF. The CDR3 DNA reads as TGTGCCAGCAGCTTGGTGGGAGGGGAGAGAAACACCATATATTTT.

This chain uses TRBV5-1 with TRBJ2-3; TRBD2 agrees at 7 bases. The ends lost 4 bases at V and 1 base at J; junction bases unmatched: 12. CDR3 length: 17 residues. In germline, CDR1 is SGHRS, CDR2 YFSETQ. Here the CDR3 reads CASSPVGAGRGTDTQYF. For the CDR3, the DNA is TGCGCCAGCAGCCCCGTCGGGGCGGGGAGGGGCACAGATACGCAGTATTTT.

CDR3 nucleotide sequence: TGTGCCAGCCGTGCTGGTACGGCCGTTCTACCGCTCGTGGACTATGGCTACACCTTC. Translation: CASRAGTAVLPLVDYGYTF. The gene calls are TRBV28 and TRBJ1-2, with unresolved D. V was pared by 8 bases and J by 3 bases, with 31 bases between. The CDR3 extends over 19 amino acids. Germline assignment: CDR1 MDHEN and CDR2 SYDVKM.

The rearrangement uses TRBV7-2 and TRBJ2-7, with D possibly matching TRBD1 (5 bases). Trimming removed 1 base at V and 0 bases at J, with 10 bases between. The CDR3 sequence is 15 residues long. Germline assignment: CDR1 SGHTA and CDR2 FQGNSA. In DNA, the CDR3 is TGTGCCAGCAGCTTAGTGGAGCAGGGCTCCTACGAGCAGTACTTC. Translation: CASSLVEQGSYEQYF.